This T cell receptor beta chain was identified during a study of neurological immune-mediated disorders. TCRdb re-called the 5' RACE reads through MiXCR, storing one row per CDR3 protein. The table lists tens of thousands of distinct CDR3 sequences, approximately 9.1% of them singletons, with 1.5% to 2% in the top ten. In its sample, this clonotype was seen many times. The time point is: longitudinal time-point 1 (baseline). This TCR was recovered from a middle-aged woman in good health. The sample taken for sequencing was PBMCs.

The CDR3 reads CASSFSGRQETQYF. CDR3 in DNA: TGTGCCAGCAGCTTTAGCGGGAGACAGGAGACCCAGTACTTC. The chain couples TRBV7-3 to TRBJ2-5; 9 nucleotides agree with TRBD2. This CDR3 is 14 amino acids long. The J segment lost 5 bases and the V segment lost 3 bases, leaving 4 bases of the junction unmatched. CDR1 SGHTA and CDR2 FQGTGA come from the germline V gene.